The clone carrying this T cell receptor (beta chain) has only one observation. Its antigen is unknown. This sample stems from a study of ipilimumab plus nivolumab after autologous stem cell transplantation. Broader study findings: The authors say TCR, Treg and microbiome findings warrant further study.

The assay was immunoSEQ multiplex PCR, and TCRdb's table has in-frame clones only and misses some. The sample includes 17,000 or so clones, less than 75% seen only once; the top ten take about a fifth. Ipilimumab, 1 mg/kg, started 14 to 28 days after autologous transplant. Germline CDR1 and CDR2: MNHEY and SMNVEV (reference sequence). The CDR3 length is 15 residues. The V segment lost 5 bases and the J segment 4 bases; nucleotides outside the gene matches: 10. The sequence derives from a male donor with diffuse large B-cell lymphoma. The specimen was PBMCs, collected in a trial of ipilimumab plus nivolumab as post-transplant consolidation. The chain couples TRBV27 to TRBJ1-2; 7 bases align to TRBD1. CDR3 coding DNA: TGTGCCAGCAGTACAGAGACGACAGGGCGCTATGGCTACACCTTC. Amino acid sequence: CASSTETTGRYGYTF.